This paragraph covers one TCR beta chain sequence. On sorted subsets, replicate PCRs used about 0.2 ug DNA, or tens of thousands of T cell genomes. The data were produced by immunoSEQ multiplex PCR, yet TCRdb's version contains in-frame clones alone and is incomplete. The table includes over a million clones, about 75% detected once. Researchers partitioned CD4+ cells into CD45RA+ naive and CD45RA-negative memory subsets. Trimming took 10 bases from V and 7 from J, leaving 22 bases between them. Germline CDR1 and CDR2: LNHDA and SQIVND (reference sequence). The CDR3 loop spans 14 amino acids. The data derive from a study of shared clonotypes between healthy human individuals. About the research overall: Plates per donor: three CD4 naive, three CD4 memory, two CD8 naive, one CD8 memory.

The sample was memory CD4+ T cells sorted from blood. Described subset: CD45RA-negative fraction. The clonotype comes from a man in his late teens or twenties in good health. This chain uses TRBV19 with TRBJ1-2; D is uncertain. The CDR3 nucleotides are TGTGCCACCTTCCGGGGTCCCCTCAGTGGTGGCTACACCTTC. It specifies CATFRGPLSGGYTF.